These T cell receptor beta chains were read from a single sample in a study of cytomegalovirus exposure and HLA in healthy donors. The repertoire was sequenced with immunoSEQ multiplex PCR; TCRdb's copy has only in-frame clones and lacks some. The table lists 150,000 to 200,000 clones. The sample comprised PBMCs. These receptor sequences come from an older woman in good health and CMV-seronegative. CDR3s include the opening cysteine and the closing phenylalanine or tryptophan. D genes are given only for firm matches.

v_gene: TRBV5-4
j_gene: TRBJ2-1
d_gene: TRBD1
CDR3nt: TGTGCCAGCAGGACCGGGACAGGGTTAGTAAATGAGCAGTTCTTC
CDR3aa: CASRTGTGLVNEQFF

v_gene: TRBV2
j_gene: TRBJ1-4
d_gene: TRBD1
CDR3nt: TGTGCCCGCTCCGGGACAGATGATGAAAAACTGTTTTTT
CDR3aa: CARSGTDDEKLFF

v_gene: TRBV30
j_gene: TRBJ2-3
d_gene: TRBD1
CDR3nt: TGTGCCTGGAGCCAGACAGGGTACACAGATACGCAGTATTTT
CDR3aa: CAWSQTGYTDTQYF

v_gene: TRBV5-4
j_gene: TRBJ2-5
d_gene: .
CDR3nt: TGTGCCAGCAGCGCCCGGGACACCCAAGAGACCCAGTACTTC
CDR3aa: CASSARDTQETQYF

v_gene: TRBV30
j_gene: TRBJ2-1
d_gene: TRBD2
CDR3nt: TGTGCCTGGAGTGGGCGCGGACTAGCGGATATTTACAATGAGCAGTTCTTC
CDR3aa: CAWSGRGLADIYNEQFF

v_gene: TRBV27
j_gene: TRBJ1-1
d_gene: .
CDR3nt: TGTGCCAGCAGTTTATTAGCAGTGAACACTGAAGCTTTCTTT
CDR3aa: CASSLLAVNTEAFF

v_gene: TRBV7-9
j_gene: TRBJ1-4
d_gene: TRBD1
CDR3nt: TGTGCCAGCAGCCCGTTGACAGGGAATGAAAAACTGTTTTTT
CDR3aa: CASSPLTGNEKLFF

v_gene: TRBV19
j_gene: TRBJ2-1
d_gene: .
CDR3nt: TGTGCCAGTGGTAGCGGCGTAAGCCAGGGGTACAATGAGCAGTTCTTC
CDR3aa: CASGSGVSQGYNEQFF

v_gene: TRBV19
j_gene: TRBJ1-2
d_gene: .
CDR3nt: TGTGCCAGTAGTATACTAACGGGGGGTCGGGTGCAAGGCTACACCTTC
CDR3aa: CASSILTGGRVQGYTF

v_gene: TRBV19
j_gene: TRBJ1-1
d_gene: TRBD1
CDR3nt: TGTGCCAGTAGTATCATTCGAACTGGGACAGGGAAAACTGAAGCTTTCTTT
CDR3aa: CASSIIRTGTGKTEAFF

v_gene: TRBV7-3
j_gene: TRBJ2-1
d_gene: .
CDR3nt: TGTGCCAGCAGCATATCATTCGACACCCCTGGCAATGAGCAGTTCTTC
CDR3aa: CASSISFDTPGNEQFF

v_gene: TRBV5-1
j_gene: TRBJ1-6
d_gene: .
CDR3nt: TGCGCCAGCAGCGAGGACACCGTGAATTCACCCCTCCACTTT
CDR3aa: CASSEDTVNSPLHF

v_gene: TRBV11-2
j_gene: TRBJ2-7
d_gene: .
CDR3nt: TGTGCCAGCAGCTTCGCGGCACAGGGTTTAGACGAGCAGTACTTC
CDR3aa: CASSFAAQGLDEQYF